These 23 T cell receptor beta chains were sequenced from one sample in a study of blood T cell repertoires in COVID-19. This table comes from immunoSEQ multiplex PCR, and its TCRdb copy is limited to in-frame clones, with some not included. The table lists under 150,000 clones, approximately 80% of them singletons, with approximately 9% in the top ten. Sequenced sample: peripheral blood. The source is a woman over 75 in a cohort sampled during active or convalescent COVID-19.

J is TRBJ1-3 and V is TRBV6-1, with D hard to call. Germline loops: CDR1 MNHNS, CDR2 SASEGT. V was trimmed by 3 bases and J by 3 bases, leaving 6 bases between them. The CDR3 is 13 residues long. CDR3 amino acids: CASSDTRGNTIYF. The CDR3 DNA reads TGTGCCAGCAGTGACACGCGTGGAAACACCATATATTTT.

V usage is TRBV19 and J usage is TRBJ2-1, with 9 bases aligning to TRBD2. V shed 6 bases and J 7 bases; nucleotides not matched to a gene: 4. This CDR3 region has 13 residues. Germline values: CDR1 LNHDA, CDR2 SQIVND (reference sequence). The CDR3 is CASRSLAGNEQFF. CDR3 nucleotides: TGTGCCAGTAGATCTCTAGCGGGGAATGAGCAGTTCTTC.

The rearrangement links TRBV11-2 to TRBJ1-3; D ambiguous. The CDR3 covers 13 residues. Trimming took 8 bases from V and 1 from J, leaving 9 bases between them. In germline, CDR1 is SGHAT, CDR2 FQNNGV. The CDR3 nucleotides read TGTGCCAGCCGCGGTTTGTCTGGAAACACCATATATTTT. This codes for CASRGLSGNTIYF.

The chain has TRBV4-2 and TRBJ2-2; 8 bases are shared with TRBD2. Trimming cost V 1 base and J 2 bases; bases outside gene matches: 9. The CDR3 sequence is 18 residues long. Germline V gene lookup returns CDR1 LGHNA and CDR2 YNFKEQ. The DNA of the CDR3 is TGTGCCAGCAGCCAAGTAGCGGGGAATACGATTAACACCGGGGAGCTGTTTTTT. Its translation is CASSQVAGNTINTGELFF.

The chain is built from TRBV27 and TRBJ2-2; TRBD1 aligns across 10 bases. The CDR3 length is 19 residues. J gave up 5 bases and V 4 bases, and 16 bases lay outside the gene matches. From germline, CDR1 is MNHEY and CDR2 SMNVEV (reference sequence). CDR3: CASSSSRTGGGLGTGELFF. The CDR3 DNA is TGTGCCAGCAGTTCCTCCCGGACAGGGGGAGGTTTAGGTACCGGGGAGCTGTTTTTT.

The V and J genes are TRBV3-1 (or the pseudogene TRBV3-2) and TRBJ2-7; 7 bases fit TRBD1. The CDR3 has 14 residues. J gave up 2 bases and V 0 bases, and 1 base lay outside the gene matches. The germline V gene encodes CDR1 LGHDT and CDR2 YNNKEL (reference sequence). CDR3 in amino acids: CASSQDQGAYEQYF. CDR3 DNA: TGTGCCAGCAGCCAAGATCAGGGGGCCTACGAGCAGTACTTC.

In its sample, this clone was seen a few times. V gene TRBV10-3 combines with J gene TRBJ2-2; 8 positions match TRBD2. Germline V gene data show CDR1 as ENHRY and CDR2 as SYGVKD. Trimming took 4 bases from V and 3 from J; bases not matched to a gene: 4. The CDR3 totals 15 residues. This chain's CDR3 is CAISATSGHTGELFF. CDR3 bases: TGTGCCATCAGTGCTACTAGCGGACACACCGGGGAGCTGTTTTTT.

The chain carries TRBV6-1 and TRBJ2-7; D perhaps matches TRBD1 (6 bases). CDR1 and CDR2 (germline): MNHNS, SASEGT. The V gene lost 4 bases and the J gene lost 3 bases, with 19 bases spanning the gap. This CDR3 has 16 residues. CDR3 protein: CASSGYGAGEVYEQYF. CDR3 DNA: TGTGCCAGCAGTGGATACGGGGCAGGGGAAGTCTACGAGCAGTACTTC.

This clone was found once. This chain joins TRBV18 and TRBJ2-3; tentative D call: TRBD1 (7 bases). Germline V gene data show CDR1 as KGHSH and CDR2 as LQKENI. The germline V and J ends were trimmed by 2 bases and 7 bases, with 13 bases remaining between them. The CDR3 is 14 residues long. The CDR3 DNA follows: TGTGCCAGCTCACCAACCCAGGGGGGTCATACGCAGTATTTT. Residues: CASSPTQGGHTQYF.

This clone was detected a few times. This rearrangement joins TRBV4-2 to TRBJ2-5; 8 nucleotides agree with TRBD2. V dropped 4 bases and J dropped 5; count of bases not matched to a gene: 12. Germline CDR1 is LGHNA and CDR2 is YNFKEQ. The CDR3 consists of 16 residues. The CDR3 here is CASSLGAGGGPETQYF. The DNA of the CDR3 is TGTGCCAGCAGCCTGGGCGCCGGGGGGGGGCCTGAGACCCAGTACTTC.

The V gene is TRBV5-6, the J gene TRBJ1-6, with 8 bases that match TRBD1. The junction had 2 bases not matched to a gene; V was cut back by 3 bases and J by 0 bases. This CDR3 region has 16 residues. The germline CDR1 and CDR2 sequences are SGHDT and YYEEEE. Here the CDR3 reads CASSWTGSSYNSPLHF. The CDR3 nucleotides read TGTGCCAGCAGCTGGACAGGGAGCTCCTATAATTCACCCCTCCACTTT.

V usage is TRBV3-1 (or the pseudogene TRBV3-2) and J usage is TRBJ1-2; 7 bases match TRBD1. Germline loops: CDR1 LGHDT, CDR2 YNNKEL (reference sequence). The CDR3 is 15 amino acids. Trimming cost V 3 bases and J 5 bases; bases outside gene matches: 9. The CDR3 here is CASSQGSGQLYGYTF. CDR3 coding DNA: TGTGCCAGCAGCCAGGGATCGGGACAGCTATATGGCTACACCTTC.

This chain joins TRBV29-1 and TRBJ1-2, with D possibly being TRBD1 (6 bases). V lost 6 bases, J lost 7 bases, and 15 bases lay in between. Looked up from germline, CDR1 is SQVTM and CDR2 is ANQGSEA. This CDR3 region has 12 residues. CDR3 bases: TGCAGCGTAGAGGAGGAACAGGGTGGCTACACCTTC. Amino acid sequence: CSVEEEQGGYTF.

The chain employs TRBV6-5 and TRBJ1-2; no firm D call. This CDR3 is 12 amino acids long. The ends were cut back, 6 bases at V and 5 bases at J, with 10 bases in the middle. Germline assignment: CDR1 MNHEY and CDR2 SVGAGI. As DNA, the CDR3 is TGTGCCAGCAGCGGGAACGAATATGGCTACACCTTC. Its protein is CASSGNEYGYTF.

The V and J genes are TRBV6-5 and TRBJ2-1, with D perhaps matching TRBD1 (6 bases). Trimming stripped 7 bases from V and 8 bases from J, with 15 bases between. The V gene's germline CDR1 is MNHEY and CDR2 SVGAGI. This CDR3 is 13 amino acids long. The CDR3 is CASIPGVGDEQFF. The CDR3 region has the DNA TGTGCCAGCATTCCAGGGGTCGGCGATGAGCAGTTCTTC.

The rearrangement joins TRBV7-2 to TRBJ2-5, with 7 bases aligning to TRBD2. CDR1 and CDR2 (germline): SGHTA, FQGNSA. This CDR3 is 17 amino acids long. J lost 4 bases, V lost 5 bases, and 16 bases had no gene match. The CDR3 loop reads CASSPGYGLEVVETQYF. The CDR3 bases are TGTGCCAGCAGCCCCGGGTACGGACTAGAAGTGGTAGAGACCCAGTACTTC.

The rearrangement joins TRBV28 to TRBJ1-5, with D uncertain. V lost 2 bases and J lost 0, with 14 bases in between. The CDR3 runs 17 residues. CDR1 is MDHEN, CDR2 SYDVKM, per germline. DNA of the CDR3: TGTGCCAGCAGTTTACTGTCAGATCGATATAGCAATCAGCCCCAGCATTTT. Translation: CASSLLSDRYSNQPQHF.

This rearrangement joins TRBV19 to TRBJ1-5; D is unresolved. V lost 7 bases, J lost 0 bases, and 19 bases lay in between. The CDR3 is made up of 17 amino acids. Germline V CDR1 and CDR2: LNHDA, SQIVND (reference sequence). CDR3 DNA sequence: TGTGCCAGTACCACCCATCGGGGTCTTTATAGCAATCAGCCCCAGCATTTT. Translation: CASTTHRGLYSNQPQHF. Based on the CDR3 plus reference TRBV19 and TRBJ1-5, the full variable domain is DGGITQSPKYLFRKEGQNVTLSCEQNLNHDAMYWYRQDPGQGLRLIYYSQIVNDFQKGDIAEGYSVSREKKESFPLTVTSAQKNPTAFYLCASTTHRGLYSNQPQHFGDGTRLSIL.

The CDR3 DNA reads TGCAGCGTTGACGGGAGTAGAGGGGACACAGATACGCAGTATTTT. Its translation: CSVDGSRGDTDTQYF. The gene calls are TRBV29-1 and TRBJ2-3; TRBD2 is a possible D gene (6 bases). Trimming removed 3 bases from V and 2 bases from J, with 15 bases in between. Germline loops: CDR1 SQVTM, CDR2 ANQGSEA. The CDR3 runs to 15 residues.

The gene calls are TRBV5-6 and TRBJ1-5, with a tentative D call TRBD1 (5 bases). Trimming cost V 2 bases and J 4 bases, with 13 bases left between them. Germline V gene sequence: CDR1 SGHDT, CDR2 YYEEEE. The CDR3 contains 15 residues. Here the CDR3 DNA reads TGTGCCAGCAGCTTTGGGGCGGTTTGGAATCAGCCCCAGCATTTT. This encodes CASSFGAVWNQPQHF.

This clone was detected only once. The chain has TRBV30 and TRBJ1-2; 11 bases are shared with TRBD1. Germline V gives CDR1 GTSNPN, CDR2 SVGIG (reference sequence). V gave up 4 bases and J gave up 4 bases; unmatched junction bases: 11. The CDR3 is made up of 16 amino acids. The CDR3 DNA follows: TGTGCCTGGATAATAGGACAGGGGGCGCGTAGCTATGGCTACACCTTC. Translated, it gives CAWIIGQGARSYGYTF.

This rearrangement joins TRBV28 to TRBJ2-1; 9 bases match TRBD2. The CDR3 covers 14 residues. Germline V gene data show CDR1 as MDHEN and CDR2 as SYDVKM. J gave up 1 base and V 8 bases, and 3 bases lay outside the gene matches. CDR3 sequence: CASRRGGSYNEQFF. The DNA for the CDR3 is TGTGCCAGCCGGCGGGGGGGGTCCTACAATGAGCAGTTCTTC.

The chain employs TRBV4-1 and TRBJ1-4, with TRBD1 matching over 9 bases. The V segment lost 2 bases and the J segment 0 bases; nucleotides outside the gene matches: 10. This CDR3 is built from 19 residues. Germline loops: CDR1 MGHRA, CDR2 YSYEKL. CDR3 DNA: TGCGCCAGCAGCCAAAGACCGGGACAGGGAACTGCAACTAATGAAAAACTGTTTTTT. It specifies CASSQRPGQGTATNEKLFF.